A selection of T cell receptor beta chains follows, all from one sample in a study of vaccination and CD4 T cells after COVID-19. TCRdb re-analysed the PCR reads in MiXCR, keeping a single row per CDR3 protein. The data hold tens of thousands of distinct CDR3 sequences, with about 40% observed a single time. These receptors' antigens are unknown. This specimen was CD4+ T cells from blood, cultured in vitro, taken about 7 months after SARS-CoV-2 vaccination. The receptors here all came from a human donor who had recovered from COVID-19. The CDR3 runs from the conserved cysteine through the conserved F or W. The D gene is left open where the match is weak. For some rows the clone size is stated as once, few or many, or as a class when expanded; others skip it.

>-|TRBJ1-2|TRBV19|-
CATGGLGYTF
TGTGCCACGGGGGGGCTTGGCTACACCTTC
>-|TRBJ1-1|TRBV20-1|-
CSAGDLGTEAFF
TGCAGTGCCGGAGATTTGGGGACTGAAGCTTTCTTT
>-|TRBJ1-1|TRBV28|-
CASEGGTRAFF
TGTGCCAGCGAGGGGGGGACAAGGGCTTTCTTT
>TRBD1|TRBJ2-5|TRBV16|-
CASSQHPGIGTEQETQYF
TGTGCCAGCAGTCAACATCCGGGGATCGGGACAGAGCAAGAGACCCAGTACTTC
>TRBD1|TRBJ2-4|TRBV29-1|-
CSVEQGAQGNIQYF
TGCAGCGTTGAACAGGGGGCGCAGGGGAACATTCAGTACTTC
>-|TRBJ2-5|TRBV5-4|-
CASSLWSQETQYF
TGTGCCAGCAGCTTGTGGTCTCAAGAGACCCAGTACTTC
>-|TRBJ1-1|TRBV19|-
CASSLVDSEAFF
TGTGCCAGTTCGCTGGTTGACAGTGAAGCTTTCTTT
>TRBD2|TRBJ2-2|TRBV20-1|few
CSARALAGGPGTGELFF
TGCAGTGCTAGGGCACTAGCGGGAGGGCCTGGGACCGGGGAGCTGTTTTTT
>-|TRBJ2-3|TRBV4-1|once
CASSQPADTQYF
TGCGCCAGCAGCCAACCCGCAGATACGCAGTATTTT
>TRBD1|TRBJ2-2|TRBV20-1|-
CSAQWTGNTGELFF
TGCAGTGCTCAGTGGACAGGGAACACCGGGGAGCTGTTTTTT
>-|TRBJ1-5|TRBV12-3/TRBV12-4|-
CASSLEGGNQPQHF
TGTGCCAGCAGTTTAGAGGGGGGAAATCAGCCCCAGCATTTT
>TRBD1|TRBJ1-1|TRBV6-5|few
CASSYSRTGGYTEAFF
TGTGCCAGCAGTTACTCGAGGACAGGGGGGTACACTGAAGCTTTCTTT
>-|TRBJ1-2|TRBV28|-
CASSLTMGYTF
TGTGCCAGCAGTTTGACAATGGGCTACACCTTC
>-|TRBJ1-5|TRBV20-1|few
CSATGAPNQPQHF
TGCAGTGCCACCGGGGCCCCAAATCAGCCCCAGCATTTT
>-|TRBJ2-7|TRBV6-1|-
CASKPEMTALSYEQYF
TGTGCCAGCAAACCCGAGATGACTGCCCTTTCCTACGAGCAGTACTTC
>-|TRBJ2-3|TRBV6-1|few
CASSNRRGGVDTQYF
TGTGCCAGCAGTAACCGGCGAGGGGGAGTCGATACGCAGTATTTT
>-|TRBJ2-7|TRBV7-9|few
CASTLGEGPSYEQYF
TGTGCCAGCACCCTGGGAGAGGGACCCTCCTACGAGCAGTACTTC